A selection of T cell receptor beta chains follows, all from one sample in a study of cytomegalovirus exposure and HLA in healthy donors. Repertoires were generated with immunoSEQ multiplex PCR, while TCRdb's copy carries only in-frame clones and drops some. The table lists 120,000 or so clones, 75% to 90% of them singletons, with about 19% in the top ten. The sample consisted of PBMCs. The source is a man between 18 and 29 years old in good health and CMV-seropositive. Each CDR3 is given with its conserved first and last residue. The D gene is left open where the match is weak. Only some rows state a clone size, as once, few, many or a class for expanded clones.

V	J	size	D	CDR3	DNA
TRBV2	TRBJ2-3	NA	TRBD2	CASSETAGGRDTQYF	TGTGCCAGCAGTGAAACAGCGGGGGGAAGGGATACGCAGTATTTT
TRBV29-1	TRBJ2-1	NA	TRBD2	CSVAGGLGYNEQFF	TGCAGCGTAGCGGGGGGCTTAGGCTACAATGAGCAGTTCTTC
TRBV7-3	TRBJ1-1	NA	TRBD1	CASSAGQGTEAFF	TGTGCCAGCAGCGCGGGACAGGGGACTGAAGCTTTCTTT
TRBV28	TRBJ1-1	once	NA	CASKKTGLGTEAFF	TGTGCCAGCAAAAAGACGGGGTTAGGCACTGAAGCTTTCTTT
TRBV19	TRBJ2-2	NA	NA	CASSPTGRELFF	TGTGCCAGTAGTCCTACAGGGAGGGAGCTGTTTTTT
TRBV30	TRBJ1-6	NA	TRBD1	CAWSQGTQGALHF	TGTGCCTGGAGCCAGGGGACGCAGGGGGCCCTCCACTTT
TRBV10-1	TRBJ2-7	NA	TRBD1	CASSEGRQGVLYEQYF	TGCGCCAGCAGTGAGGGAAGACAGGGAGTTCTCTACGAGCAGTACTTC
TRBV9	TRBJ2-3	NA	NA	CASSVGIALSNTDTQYF	TGTGCCAGCAGCGTAGGGATAGCGCTTAGTAACACAGATACGCAGTATTTT
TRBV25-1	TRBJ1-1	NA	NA	CASSLSTVNTEAFF	TGTGCCAGCAGCCTCTCGACAGTGAACACTGAAGCTTTCTTT
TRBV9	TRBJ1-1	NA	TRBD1	CASSVATQGVATGENTEAFF	TGTGCCAGCAGCGTGGCAACTCAGGGGGTCGCGACAGGGGAGAACACTGAAGCTTTCTTT
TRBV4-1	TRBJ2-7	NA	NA	CASSQTTSTGSPYEQYF	TGCGCCAGCAGCCAAACAACCTCGACAGGTTCCCCCTACGAGCAGTACTTC
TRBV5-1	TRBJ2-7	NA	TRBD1	CASSPRDSTYEQYF	TGCGCCAGCAGCCCCCGGGACAGTACCTACGAGCAGTACTTC
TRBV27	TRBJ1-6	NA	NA	CASSTGIYNSPLHF	TGTGCCAGCAGTACCGGGATCTATAATTCACCCCTCCACTTT
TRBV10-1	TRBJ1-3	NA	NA	CASSRGGSGNTIYF	TGCGCCAGCAGCCGCGGGGGCTCTGGAAACACCATATATTTT
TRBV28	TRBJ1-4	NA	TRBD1	CASSPRQGGEKLFF	TGTGCCAGCAGTCCTCGACAGGGGGGGGAAAAACTGTTTTTT
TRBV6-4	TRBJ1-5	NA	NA	CASSDVRGKCNQPQHF	TGTGCCAGCAGTGATGTCCGGGGGAAATGCAATCAGCCCCAGCATTTT
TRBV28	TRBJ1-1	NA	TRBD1	CASVFASGGRTEAFF	TGTGCTAGCGTTTTCGCCTCAGGGGGCAGGACTGAAGCTTTCTTT
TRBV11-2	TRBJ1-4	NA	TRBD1	CASSLSTGQGREKLFF	TGTGCCAGCAGCTTGTCCACGGGACAGGGCCGTGAAAAACTGTTTTTT
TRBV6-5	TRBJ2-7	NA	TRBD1	CASSRGQGSSYEQYF	TGTGCCAGCAGTCGAGGACAGGGAAGCTCCTACGAGCAGTACTTC
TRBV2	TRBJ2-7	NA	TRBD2	CASRVGLADYEQYF	TGTGCCAGCAGGGTGGGACTAGCGGATTACGAGCAGTACTTC
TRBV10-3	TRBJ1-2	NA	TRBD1	CAISSQGIYGYTF	TGTGCCATCAGCTCACAGGGGATCTATGGCTACACCTTC
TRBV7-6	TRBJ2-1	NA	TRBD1	CASSLGTGPYNEQFF	TGTGCCAGCAGCTTGGGGACAGGGCCCTACAATGAGCAGTTCTTC
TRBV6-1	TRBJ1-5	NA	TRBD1	CASSVRDRGQPQHF	TGTGCCAGCAGCGTCCGGGACAGGGGTCAGCCCCAGCATTTT
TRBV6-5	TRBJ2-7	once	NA	CASSYSGEFYEQYF	TGTGCCAGCAGTTACTCGGGAGAGTTCTACGAGCAGTACTTC
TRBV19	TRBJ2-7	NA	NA	CASSMGSSYEQYF	TGTGCCAGTAGTATGGGCAGTTCCTACGAGCAGTACTTC
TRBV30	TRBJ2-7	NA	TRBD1	CAYTGTGVSEQYF	TGTGCCTACACCGGGACAGGGGTCAGTGAGCAGTACTTC
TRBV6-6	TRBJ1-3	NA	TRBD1	CASSYLDRAGNTIYF	TGTGCCAGCAGTTACCTCGACAGGGCCGGAAACACCATATATTTT
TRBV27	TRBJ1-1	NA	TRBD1	CASSLGTGNTEAFF	TGTGCCAGCAGTTTGGGGACAGGGAACACTGAAGCTTTCTTT
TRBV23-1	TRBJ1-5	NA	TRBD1	CASSQSRRQGPYSNQPQHF	TGCGCCAGCAGTCAATCGCGGAGACAGGGACCCTATAGCAATCAGCCCCAGCATTTT
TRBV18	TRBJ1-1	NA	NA	CASSPRGQNTEAFF	TGTGCCAGCTCGCCGCGGGGGCAGAACACTGAAGCTTTCTTT
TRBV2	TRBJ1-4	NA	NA	CASRETNEKLFF	TGTGCCAGTCGGGAAACTAATGAAAAACTGTTTTTT
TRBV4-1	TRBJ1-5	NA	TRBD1	CASSLTGVGQPQHF	TGCGCCAGCAGCCTAACAGGGGTGGGTCAGCCCCAGCATTTT
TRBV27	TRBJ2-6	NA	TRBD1	CASSLGTGASGANVLTF	TGTGCCAGCAGCCTCGGGACAGGAGCCTCTGGGGCCAACGTCCTGACTTTC
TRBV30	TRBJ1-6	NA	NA	CAWTPGSYNSPLHF	TGTGCCTGGACTCCAGGCTCCTATAATTCACCCCTCCACTTT
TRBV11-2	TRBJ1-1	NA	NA	CASSWIQGNTEAFF	TGTGCCAGCAGCTGGATACAGGGAAACACTGAAGCTTTCTTT
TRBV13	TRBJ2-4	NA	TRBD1	CASSSRTGNGAKNIQYF	TGTGCCAGCAGCTCCAGGACAGGGAATGGCGCCAAAAACATTCAGTACTTC
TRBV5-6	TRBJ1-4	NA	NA	CASSFGRSIIEKLFF	TGTGCCAGCAGCTTCGGTCGGAGTATCATTGAAAAACTGTTTTTT
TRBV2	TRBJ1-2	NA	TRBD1	CASRDRGFGGYTF	TGTGCCAGCCGGGACAGGGGGTTTGGTGGCTACACCTTC
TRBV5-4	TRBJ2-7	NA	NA	CASSLGGRGLMRGEQYF	TGTGCCAGCAGCTTGGGAGGGCGGGGCCTCATGCGTGGCGAGCAGTACTTC
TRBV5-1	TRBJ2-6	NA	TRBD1	CASSLGQGLGPGANVLTF	TGCGCCAGCAGCTTGGGACAGGGGCTGGGGCCTGGGGCCAACGTCCTGACTTTC
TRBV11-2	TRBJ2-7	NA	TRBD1	CASSLARTGGSYEQYF	TGTGCCAGCAGCTTAGCTAGGACAGGGGGCTCCTACGAGCAGTACTTC
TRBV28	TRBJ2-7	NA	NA	CASSSGRGEQYF	TGTGCCAGCAGTTCAGGCCGGGGCGAGCAGTACTTC
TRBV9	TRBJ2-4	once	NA	CASSVGGNLAKNIQYF	TGTGCCAGCAGCGTAGGAGGGAACCTAGCCAAAAACATTCAGTACTTC
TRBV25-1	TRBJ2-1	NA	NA	CASSEDGAWYNEQFF	TGTGCCAGCAGTGAAGATGGGGCCTGGTATAATGAGCAGTTCTTC
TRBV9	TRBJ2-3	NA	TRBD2	CASSEGTSGAGDTQYF	TGTGCCAGCAGCGAAGGGACTAGCGGAGCGGGAGATACGCAGTATTTT
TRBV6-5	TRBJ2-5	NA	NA	CASNHRDSKETQYF	TGTGCCAGCAACCACCGGGACTCGAAAGAGACCCAGTACTTC
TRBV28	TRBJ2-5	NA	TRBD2	CASSLITSGAYQETQYF	TGTGCCAGCAGTCTTATTACTAGCGGGGCCTACCAAGAGACCCAGTACTTC